A selection of T cell receptor beta chains follows, all from one sample in a study of early T cells in non-severe SARS-CoV-2 infection. TCRdb itself ran the 5' RACE reads through MiXCR, one entry per CDR3 protein. The table has about 64,000 distinct CDR3 sequences, more than 15% seen once; the top ten hold about 8.2%. The sequencing here drew on whole blood, taken at baseline. The source of these receptors is an adult who was a healthcare worker with PCR-confirmed SARS-CoV-2 infection or an uninfected control (not recorded which). Both conserved end residues are part of each CDR3. The D gene is left open where the match is weak. Clone size is given for some rows only: seen once, a few or many times, or a class if the clone is expanded.

NA,TRBV6-1,TRBJ1-5,NA,16,TGTGCCAGCAGTGAAGGCGGAGGGGGTAGCAATCAGCCCCAGCATTTT,CASSEGGGGSNQPQHF
few,TRBV6-5,TRBJ2-2,NA,14,TGTGCCAGCAGACCCGATTTAGTACCCGGGGAGCTGTTTTTT,CASRPDLVPGELFF
NA,TRBV18,TRBJ2-1,TRBD2,17,TGTGCCAGCTCACTCAAGCCGGGACTAGCGAGAGACAATGAGCAGTTCTTC,CASSLKPGLARDNEQFF
NA,TRBV5-1,TRBJ2-7,TRBD1,15,TGCGCCAGCAGCTTGGCTCCGGGACAGGGGACCGAGCAGTACTTC,CASSLAPGQGTEQYF
NA,TRBV5-1,TRBJ1-1,TRBD1,13,TGCGCCAGCAGCTTACTACAACAGGGGAAAGCTTTCTTT,CASSLLQQGKAFF
few,TRBV20-1,TRBJ2-7,TRBD1,14,TGCAGTGCTAGAGAGGGGACAGGGTATCGCGAGCAGTACTTC,CSAREGTGYREQYF
NA,TRBV24-1,TRBJ2-7,NA,19,TGTGCCACCAGTGCCCCCCGACTAGTGCGGTTAAAGAGCTCCTACGAGCAGTACTTC,CATSAPRLVRLKSSYEQYF
NA,TRBV29-1,TRBJ1-5,NA,13,TGCAGCGTCACGGACAGCTACAATCAGCCCCAGCATTTT,CSVTDSYNQPQHF
few,TRBV30,TRBJ2-2,NA,12,TGTGCCTGGAGTGTGGACACCGGGGAGCTGTTTTTT,CAWSVDTGELFF
NA,TRBV29-1,TRBJ2-3,NA,14,TGCAGCGTTGGGGGGACATGGGGCTTAGATACGCAGTATTTT,CSVGGTWGLDTQYF
NA,TRBV20-1,TRBJ2-3,NA,12,TGCAGTGCTACGTCAGGGCCAAATACGCAGTATTTT,CSATSGPNTQYF
many,TRBV5-1,TRBJ2-7,NA,13,TGCGCCAGCAGCTTGGTAACGGGTAACGAGCAGTACTTC,CASSLVTGNEQYF
few,TRBV11-2,TRBJ2-1,TRBD1,15,TGTGCCAGCAGCGCAAGGACAGGGTCCTACAATGAGCAGTTCTTC,CASSARTGSYNEQFF
many,TRBV7-2,TRBJ2-7,NA,16,TGTGCCAGCAGCTTACGTGGTTCAGGGAACTCCTACGAGCAGTACTTC,CASSLRGSGNSYEQYF
once,TRBV6-5,TRBJ1-2,TRBD1,15,TGTGCCAGCAGTCCCAGGGGGCGCGCTCTCTATGGCTACACCTTC,CASSPRGRALYGYTF
NA,TRBV28,TRBJ1-2,NA,12,TGTGCCAGCAGGTCGACAGGACTTGGCTACACCTTC,CASRSTGLGYTF
NA,TRBV12-3/TRBV12-4,TRBJ1-6,NA,14,TGTGCCAGCAGCCTCAGTGGGTATGGTTCACCCCTCCACTTT,CASSLSGYGSPLHF
NA,TRBV20-1,TRBJ2-4,TRBD1,14,TGCAGTGCTAGAGATGGGACAGGGAGAAACATTCAGTACTTC,CSARDGTGRNIQYF
few,TRBV20-1,TRBJ2-7,NA,11,TGCAGTGCTCGAGAGGGTTACGAGCAGTACTTC,CSAREGYEQYF
NA,TRBV7-2,TRBJ2-7,NA,15,TGTGCCAGCAGCTTAGGGCAGGGAGGAATTTACGAGCAGTACTTC,CASSLGQGGIYEQYF
many,TRBV19,TRBJ1-1,TRBD1,13,TGTGCCAGTGGACAGGGTGTGAGCACTGAAGCTTTCTTT,CASGQGVSTEAFF
few,TRBV20-1,TRBJ2-1,NA,15,TGCAGTGCTAGAGATCATTGGGCATCGAGCAATGAGCAGTTCTTC,CSARDHWASSNEQFF
few,TRBV15,TRBJ2-1,NA,13,TGTGCCACCAGCAGAGATGCAGTCCATGAGCAGTTCTTC,CATSRDAVHEQFF
many,TRBV21-1,TRBJ2-7,NA,14,TGTGCCAGCAGCCCCCGGGACATTACCTACGAGCAGTACTTC,CASSPRDITYEQYF
NA,TRBV11-2,TRBJ2-7,NA,12,TGTGCCAGCAGCTTAGGACCGTTTGAGCAGTACTTC,CASSLGPFEQYF
NA,TRBV7-9,TRBJ2-1,TRBD1,16,TGTGCCAGCAGCTACCCGGGACAGTTCGGTTTATATGAGCAGTTCTTC,CASSYPGQFGLYEQFF
few,TRBV12-3/TRBV12-4,TRBJ1-5,NA,12,TGTGCCAGCAGTTTCGGACTCCAGCCCCAGCATTTT,CASSFGLQPQHF
many,TRBV30,TRBJ2-3,TRBD2,15,TGTGCCTGGAGTGGACTAGCTCCCTACACAGATACGCAGTATTTT,CAWSGLAPYTDTQYF
NA,TRBV9,TRBJ2-1,NA,13,TGTGCCAGCAGCGTAGCTAGGGTCGATGAGCAGTTCTTC,CASSVARVDEQFF
NA,TRBV2,TRBJ2-7,NA,10,TGTGCCAGCAGTGGATACGAGCAGTACTTC,CASSGYEQYF
NA,TRBV18,TRBJ2-2,NA,12,TGTGCCAGCTCCCCCGTCACCGGGGAGCTGTTTTTT,CASSPVTGELFF
NA,TRBV11-2,TRBJ2-7,TRBD2,16,TGTGCCAGCAGCAAGGGATCACTAGCGGGAATCTACGAGCAGTACTTC,CASSKGSLAGIYEQYF
NA,TRBV7-8,TRBJ2-2,TRBD2,17,TGTGTCAGCAGCTTAGGGGCCAGCGGGAGGGCCGTCGGGGAGCTGTTTTTT,CVSSLGASGRAVGELFF
NA,TRBV10-2,TRBJ2-4,NA,14,TGCGCCAGCAGTGAGGATCGGTGGGAAAACATTCAGTACTTC,CASSEDRWENIQYF
many,TRBV29-1,TRBJ1-5,NA,13,TGCAGCGTTGCCCCCGGGGCGAATCAGCCCCAGCATTTT,CSVAPGANQPQHF
many,TRBV25-1,TRBJ2-5,NA,12,TGTGCCAGCGCGCGGAACATGGAGACCCAGTACTTC,CASARNMETQYF
few,TRBV27,TRBJ2-3,NA,15,TGTGCCAGCAGTAGAACAGGGGACTACACAGATACGCAGTATTTT,CASSRTGDYTDTQYF
few,TRBV6-5,TRBJ1-2,TRBD1,16,TGTGCCAGCAGTAGGTCCTCGGGACAGGCCTCCGGGGGCTACACCTTC,CASSRSSGQASGGYTF
few,TRBV2,TRBJ2-3,NA,17,TGTGCCAGCAGGCCCCTACCGAAGACAGAGAACACAGATACGCAGTATTTT,CASRPLPKTENTDTQYF
NA,TRBV5-1,TRBJ1-1,NA,16,TGCGCCAGCAGCTTGGTATCTTTCAGGGACCGCACTGAAGCTTTCTTT,CASSLVSFRDRTEAFF
NA,TRBV12-3/TRBV12-4,TRBJ2-2,NA,16,TGTGCCAGCAGACTCAGGGGAGGCGGGAACACCGGGGAGCTGTTTTTT,CASRLRGGGNTGELFF
NA,TRBV19,TRBJ2-1,NA,14,TGTGCCAGTCGTCCGGGACGGACCTACAATGAGCAGTTCTTC,CASRPGRTYNEQFF
NA,TRBV11-2,TRBJ2-4,NA,14,TGTGCCAGCAGCTTCCTATCAGGAGTGAACATTCAGTACTTC,CASSFLSGVNIQYF
NA,TRBV5-1,TRBJ1-1,TRBD1,14,TGCGCCAGCAGCTTGGCCGGGACAGTCGCTGAAGCTTTCTTT,CASSLAGTVAEAFF
NA,TRBV11-2,TRBJ2-3,TRBD2,16,TGTGCCAGCAGCCAAGGACTAGCGGGAGTGGGAGATACGCAGTATTTT,CASSQGLAGVGDTQYF
few,TRBV4-2,TRBJ2-3,NA,13,TGTGCCAGCAGCCAAGAAGGTATAGATACGCAGTATTTT,CASSQEGIDTQYF
few,TRBV28,TRBJ1-4,NA,12,TGTGCCAGCAGTACATCGAGTGAAAAACTGTTTTTT,CASSTSSEKLFF
few,TRBV19,TRBJ1-1,NA,14,TGTGCCAGTACCTATGGAGGGGTAGGCACTGAAGCTTTCTTT,CASTYGGVGTEAFF
NA,TRBV7-9,TRBJ2-7,TRBD2,14,TGTGCCAGCAGCTTAATGGGAGGGCCGTACGAGCAGTACTTC,CASSLMGGPYEQYF
few,TRBV11-3,TRBJ2-5,NA,13,TGTGCCAGCAGCCCAGATGACCAAGAGACCCAGTACTTC,CASSPDDQETQYF
few,TRBV7-7,TRBJ2-2,NA,13,TGTGCCAGCAGCCAGGGGGGGACGCGGGAGCTGTTTTTT,CASSQGGTRELFF
NA,TRBV12-3/TRBV12-4,TRBJ2-7,NA,13,TGTGCCAGCAGTTTTCAGGGCTACTACGAGCAGTACTTC,CASSFQGYYEQYF
NA,TRBV11-2,TRBJ1-3,NA,15,TGTGCCAGCAGCTTAGATATGAGACTGAGAAACACCATATATTTT,CASSLDMRLRNTIYF
NA,TRBV6-5,TRBJ1-5,TRBD1,14,TGTGCCAGCAGTTACTCAGGGGGCGGGCAGCCCCAGCATTTT,CASSYSGGGQPQHF
few,TRBV18,TRBJ2-3,NA,18,TGTGCCAGCCCCAGGGTATATACGGGGGAAACTAGCACAGATACGCAGTATTTT,CASPRVYTGETSTDTQYF